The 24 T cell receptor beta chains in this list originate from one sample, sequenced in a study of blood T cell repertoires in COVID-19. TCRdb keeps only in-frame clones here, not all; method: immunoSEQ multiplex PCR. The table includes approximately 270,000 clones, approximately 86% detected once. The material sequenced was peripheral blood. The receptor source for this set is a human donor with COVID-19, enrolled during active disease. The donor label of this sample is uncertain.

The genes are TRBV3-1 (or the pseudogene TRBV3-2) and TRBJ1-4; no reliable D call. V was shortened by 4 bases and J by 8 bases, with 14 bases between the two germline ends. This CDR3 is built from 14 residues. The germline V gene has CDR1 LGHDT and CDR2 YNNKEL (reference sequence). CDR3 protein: CASSPDSGGEKLFF. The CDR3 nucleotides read TGTGCCAGCAGCCCTGATTCCGGAGGAGAAAAACTGTTTTTT.

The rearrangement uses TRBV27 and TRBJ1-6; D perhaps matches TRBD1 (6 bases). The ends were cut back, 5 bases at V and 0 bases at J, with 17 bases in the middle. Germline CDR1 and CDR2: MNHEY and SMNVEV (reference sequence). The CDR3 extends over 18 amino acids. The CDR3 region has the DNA TGTGCCAGCAGTAATACAGGGTATTGGAGCTCCTATAATTCACCCCTCCACTTT. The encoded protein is CASSNTGYWSSYNSPLHF.

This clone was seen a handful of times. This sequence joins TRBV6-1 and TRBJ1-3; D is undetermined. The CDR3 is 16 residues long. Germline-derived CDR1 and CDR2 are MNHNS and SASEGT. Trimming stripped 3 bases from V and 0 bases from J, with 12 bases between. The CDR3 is CASSEVAVFSGNTIYF. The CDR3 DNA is TGTGCCAGCAGTGAGGTGGCAGTCTTCTCTGGAAACACCATATATTTT.

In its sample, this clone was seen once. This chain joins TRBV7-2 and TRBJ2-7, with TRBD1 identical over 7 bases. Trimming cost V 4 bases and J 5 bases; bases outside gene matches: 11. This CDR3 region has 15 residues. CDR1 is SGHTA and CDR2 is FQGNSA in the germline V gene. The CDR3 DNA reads TGTGCCAGCAGCTACCTAGGGGGCGCGGAAGACGAGCAGTACTTC. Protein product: CASSYLGGAEDEQYF.

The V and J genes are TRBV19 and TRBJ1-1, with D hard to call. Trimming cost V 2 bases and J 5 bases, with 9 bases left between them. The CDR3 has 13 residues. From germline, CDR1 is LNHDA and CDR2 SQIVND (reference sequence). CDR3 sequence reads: CASSITSRTEAFF. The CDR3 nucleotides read TGTGCCAGTAGTATAACCAGTCGAACTGAAGCTTTCTTT.

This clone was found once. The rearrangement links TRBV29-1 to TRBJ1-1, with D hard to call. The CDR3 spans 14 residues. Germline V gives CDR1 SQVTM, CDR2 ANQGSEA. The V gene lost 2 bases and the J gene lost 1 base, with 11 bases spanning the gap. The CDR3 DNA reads TGCAGCGTTGAACTCCAGGAAAGGAACACTGAAGCTTTCTTT. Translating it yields CSVELQERNTEAFF.

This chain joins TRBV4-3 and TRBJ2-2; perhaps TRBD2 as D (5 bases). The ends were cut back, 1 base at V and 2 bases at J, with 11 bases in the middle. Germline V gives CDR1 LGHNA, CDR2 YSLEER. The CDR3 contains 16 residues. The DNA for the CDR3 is TGCGCCAGCAGCCAAGGCACGGGATTCAACACCGGGGAGCTGTTTTTT. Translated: CASSQGTGFNTGELFF.

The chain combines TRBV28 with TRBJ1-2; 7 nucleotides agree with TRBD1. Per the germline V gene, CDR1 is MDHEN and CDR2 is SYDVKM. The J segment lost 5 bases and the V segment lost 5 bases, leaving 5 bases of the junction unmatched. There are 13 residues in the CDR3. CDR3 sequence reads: CASSTGQVYGYTF. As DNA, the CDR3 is TGTGCCAGCAGTACCGGACAGGTATATGGCTACACCTTC.

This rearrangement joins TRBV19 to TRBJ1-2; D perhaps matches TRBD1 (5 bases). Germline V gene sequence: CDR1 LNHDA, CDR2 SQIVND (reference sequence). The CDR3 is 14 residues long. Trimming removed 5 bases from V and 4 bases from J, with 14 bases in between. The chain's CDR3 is CASSPRQTPYGYTF. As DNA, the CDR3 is TGTGCCAGTAGTCCTCGACAGACTCCCTATGGCTACACCTTC. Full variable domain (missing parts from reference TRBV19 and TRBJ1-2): DGGITQSPKYLFRKEGQNVTLSCEQNLNHDAMYWYRQDPGQGLRLIYYSQIVNDFQKGDIAEGYSVSREKKESFPLTVTSAQKNPTAFYLCASSPRQTPYGYTFGSGTRLTVV.

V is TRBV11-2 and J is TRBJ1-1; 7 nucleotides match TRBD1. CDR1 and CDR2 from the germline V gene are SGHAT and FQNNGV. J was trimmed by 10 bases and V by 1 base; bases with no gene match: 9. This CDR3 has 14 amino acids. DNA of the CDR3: TGTGCCAGCAGCTTAGTGGGGACAGCCCGGCCAGCTTTCTTT. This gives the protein CASSLVGTARPAFF.

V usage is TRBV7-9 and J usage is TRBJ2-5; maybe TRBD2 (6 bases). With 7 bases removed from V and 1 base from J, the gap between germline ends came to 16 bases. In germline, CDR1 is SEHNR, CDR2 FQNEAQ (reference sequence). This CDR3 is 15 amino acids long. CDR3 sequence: CASTRSGLLQETQYF. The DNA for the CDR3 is TGTGCCAGCACCCGATCGGGACTCCTCCAAGAGACCCAGTACTTC.

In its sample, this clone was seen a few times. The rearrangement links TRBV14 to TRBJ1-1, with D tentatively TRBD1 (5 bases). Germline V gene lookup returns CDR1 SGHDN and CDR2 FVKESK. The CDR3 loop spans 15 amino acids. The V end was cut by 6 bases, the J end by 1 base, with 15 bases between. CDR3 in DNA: TGTGCCAGCAGTATCCCCGGACACACGAACACTGAAGCTTTCTTT. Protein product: CASSIPGHTNTEAFF.

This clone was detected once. CDR3 loop: CASSLGRDLGETQYF. As DNA, the CDR3 is TGTGCCAGCAGCTTAGGCAGGGATCTTGGAGAGACCCAGTACTTC. V and J are TRBV7-8 and TRBJ2-5; a weak D match, TRBD1 (5 bases). Looked up from germline, CDR1 is SGHVS and CDR2 is FQNEAQ. The CDR3 is 15 amino acids. V dropped 1 base and J dropped 4 bases, with 13 bases sitting between them.

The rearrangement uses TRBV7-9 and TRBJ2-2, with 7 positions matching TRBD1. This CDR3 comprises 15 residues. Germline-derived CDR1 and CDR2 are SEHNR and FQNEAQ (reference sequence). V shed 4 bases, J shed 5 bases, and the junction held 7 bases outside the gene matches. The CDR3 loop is CASSSRAGGTGELFF. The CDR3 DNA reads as TGTGCCAGCAGCTCTCGGGCAGGGGGAACCGGGGAGCTGTTTTTT. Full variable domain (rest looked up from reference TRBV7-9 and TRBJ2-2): DTGVSQNPRHKITKRGQNVTFRCDPISEHNRLYWYRQTLGQGPEFLTYFQNEAQLEKSRLLSDRFSAERPKGSFSTLEIQRTEQGDSAMYLCASSSRAGGTGELFFGEGSRLTVL.

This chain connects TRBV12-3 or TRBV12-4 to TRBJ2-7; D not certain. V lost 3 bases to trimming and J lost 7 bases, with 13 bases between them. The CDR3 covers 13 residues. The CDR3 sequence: CASSFAPLREQYF. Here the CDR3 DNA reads TGTGCCAGCAGTTTTGCCCCCCTACGAGAGCAGTACTTC.

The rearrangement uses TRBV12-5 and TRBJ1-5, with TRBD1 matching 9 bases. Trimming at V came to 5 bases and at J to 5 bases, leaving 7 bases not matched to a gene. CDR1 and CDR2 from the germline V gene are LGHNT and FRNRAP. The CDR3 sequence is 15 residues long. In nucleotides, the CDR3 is TGTGCTAGTGGTGTATTAGGGACAGGGTATCAGCCCCAGCATTTT. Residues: CASGVLGTGYQPQHF.

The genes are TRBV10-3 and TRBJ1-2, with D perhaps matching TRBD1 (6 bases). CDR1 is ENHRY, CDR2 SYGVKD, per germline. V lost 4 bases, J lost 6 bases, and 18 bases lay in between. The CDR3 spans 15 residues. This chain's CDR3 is CAISGGGRGRDGYTF. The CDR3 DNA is TGTGCCATCAGTGGAGGGGGACGTGGAAGGGATGGCTACACCTTC.

CDR3 coding DNA: TGTGCCAGCAGCGATCCCGAGGGGGGGGTCTATGGCTACACCTTC. Encoded protein: CASSDPEGGVYGYTF. This sequence joins TRBV9 and TRBJ1-2; D is perhaps TRBD1 (6 bases). Germline assignment: CDR1 SGDLS and CDR2 YYNGEE. V lost 3 bases, J lost 4 bases, and 16 bases lay in between. This CDR3 has 15 amino acids.

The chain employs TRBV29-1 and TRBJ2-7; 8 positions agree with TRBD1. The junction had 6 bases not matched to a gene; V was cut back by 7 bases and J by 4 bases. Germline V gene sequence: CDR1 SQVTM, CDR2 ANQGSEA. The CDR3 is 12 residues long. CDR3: CSAGTGGYEQYF. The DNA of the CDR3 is TGCAGCGCCGGGACAGGAGGTTACGAGCAGTACTTC.

CDR3 sequence (DNA): TGTGCCAGCAGCCGTAGTGATGAGCAGTTCTTC. As protein: CASSRSDEQFF. The rearrangement links TRBV3-1 (or the pseudogene TRBV3-2) to TRBJ2-1; no reliable D call. The V end was cut by 4 bases, the J end by 8 bases, with 6 bases between. Germline values: CDR1 LGHDT, CDR2 YNNKEL (reference sequence). CDR3 length equals 11 residues.

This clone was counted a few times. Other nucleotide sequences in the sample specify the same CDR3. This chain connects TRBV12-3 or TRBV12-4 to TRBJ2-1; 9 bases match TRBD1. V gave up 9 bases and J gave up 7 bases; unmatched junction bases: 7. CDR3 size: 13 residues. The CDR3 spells CASQQGAGNEQFF. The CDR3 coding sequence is TGTGCCAGTCAACAGGGGGCAGGGAATGAGCAGTTCTTC.

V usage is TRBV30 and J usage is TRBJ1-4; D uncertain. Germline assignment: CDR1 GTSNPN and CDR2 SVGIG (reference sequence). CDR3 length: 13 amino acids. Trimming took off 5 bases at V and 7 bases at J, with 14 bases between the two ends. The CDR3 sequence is CAWAGPAGEKLFF. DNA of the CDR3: TGTGCCTGGGCCGGGCCCGCGGGTGAAAAACTGTTTTTT.

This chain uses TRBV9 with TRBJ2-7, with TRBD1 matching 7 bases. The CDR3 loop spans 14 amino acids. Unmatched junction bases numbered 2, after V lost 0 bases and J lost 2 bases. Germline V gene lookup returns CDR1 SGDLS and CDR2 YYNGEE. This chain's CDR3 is CASSVGQGPYEQYF. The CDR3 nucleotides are TGTGCCAGCAGCGTAGGACAGGGTCCCTACGAGCAGTACTTC.

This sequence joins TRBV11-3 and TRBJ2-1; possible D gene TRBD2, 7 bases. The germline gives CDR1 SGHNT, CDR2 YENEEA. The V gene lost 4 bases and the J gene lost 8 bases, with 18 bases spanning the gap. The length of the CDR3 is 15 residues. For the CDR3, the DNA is TGTGCCAGCAGCTCCATAAGGGGGGGCTCGGATGAGCAGTTCTTC. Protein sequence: CASSSIRGGSDEQFF.